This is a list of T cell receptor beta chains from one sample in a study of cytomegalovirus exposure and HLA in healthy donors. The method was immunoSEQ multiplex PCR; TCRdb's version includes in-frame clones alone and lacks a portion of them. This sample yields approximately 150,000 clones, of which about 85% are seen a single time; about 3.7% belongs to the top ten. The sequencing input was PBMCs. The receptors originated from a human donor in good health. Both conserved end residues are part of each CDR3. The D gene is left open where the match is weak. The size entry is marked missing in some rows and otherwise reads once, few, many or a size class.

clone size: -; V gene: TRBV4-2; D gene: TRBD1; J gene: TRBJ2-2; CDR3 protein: CASSQPDRGLGELFF; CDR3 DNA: TGTGCCAGCAGCCAACCCGACAGGGGGCTCGGGGAGCTGTTTTTT
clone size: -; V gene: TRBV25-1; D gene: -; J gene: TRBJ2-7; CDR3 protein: CASSDLSSGQGEQYF; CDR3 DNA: -
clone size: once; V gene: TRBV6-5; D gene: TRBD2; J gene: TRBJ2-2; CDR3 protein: CATRGGNTGELFF; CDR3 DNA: TGTGCCACCCGGGGGGGGAACACCGGGGAGCTGTTTTTT
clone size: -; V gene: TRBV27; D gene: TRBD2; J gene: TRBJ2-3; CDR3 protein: CASRMAGAKDTQYF; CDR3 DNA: TGTGCCAGCAGAATGGCGGGAGCGAAAGATACGCAGTATTTT
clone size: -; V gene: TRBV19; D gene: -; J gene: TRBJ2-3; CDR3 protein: CASSTLTRGTDTQYF; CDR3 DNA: TGTGCCAGTAGTACTTTAACTAGGGGCACAGATACGCAGTATTTT
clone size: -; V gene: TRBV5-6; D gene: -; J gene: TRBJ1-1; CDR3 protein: CASSLGGSNTEAFF; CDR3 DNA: TGTGCCAGCAGCTTAGGGGGTTCAAACACTGAAGCTTTCTTT
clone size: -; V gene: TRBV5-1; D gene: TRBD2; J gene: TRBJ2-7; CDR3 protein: CASSQAGAHEQYF; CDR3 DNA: TGCGCCAGCAGCCAAGCGGGAGCACACGAGCAGTACTTC
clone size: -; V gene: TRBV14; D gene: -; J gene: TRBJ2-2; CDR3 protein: CASSPPAGAGELFF; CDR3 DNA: TGTGCCAGCAGCCCGCCGGCGGGCGCCGGGGAGCTGTTTTTT
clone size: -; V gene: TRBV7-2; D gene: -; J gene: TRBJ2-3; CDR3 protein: CASSSRAGPDTQYF; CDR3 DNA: TGTGCCAGCAGCTCCCGAGCCGGTCCTGATACGCAGTATTTT
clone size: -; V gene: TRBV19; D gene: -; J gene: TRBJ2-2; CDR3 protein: CASSLDRNTGELFF; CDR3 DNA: TGTGCCAGTAGTCTTGACAGGAACACCGGGGAGCTGTTTTTT
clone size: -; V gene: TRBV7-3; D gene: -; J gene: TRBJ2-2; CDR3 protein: CASSDAGTSTGELFF; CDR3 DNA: TGTGCCAGCAGCGACGCCGGGACATCGACCGGGGAGCTGTTTTTT
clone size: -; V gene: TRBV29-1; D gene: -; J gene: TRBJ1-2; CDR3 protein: CSVGSSHGYTF; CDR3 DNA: TGCAGCGTTGGTTCCAGTCATGGCTACACCTTC
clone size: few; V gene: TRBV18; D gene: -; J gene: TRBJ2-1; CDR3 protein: CASSPLPAFGNEQFF; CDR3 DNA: TGTGCCAGCTCACCACTACCTGCCTTCGGCAATGAGCAGTTCTTC
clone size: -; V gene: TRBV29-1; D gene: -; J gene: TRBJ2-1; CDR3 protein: CSVEDWGGNEQFF; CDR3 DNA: TGCAGCGTTGAAGATTGGGGAGGCAATGAGCAGTTCTTC
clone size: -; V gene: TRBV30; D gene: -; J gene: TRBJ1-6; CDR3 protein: CAWTRQDSSPLHF; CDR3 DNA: TGTGCCTGGACCAGACAGGACAGTTCACCCCTCCACTTT
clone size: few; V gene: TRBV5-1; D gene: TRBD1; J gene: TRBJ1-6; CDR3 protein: CASRLDRGGSPLHF; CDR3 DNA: TGCGCCAGCAGGCTTGACAGGGGAGGATCACCCCTCCACTTT
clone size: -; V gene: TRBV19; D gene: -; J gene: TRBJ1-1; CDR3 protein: CASSPQNTEAFF; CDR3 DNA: TGTGCCAGTAGCCCACAGAACACTGAAGCTTTCTTT
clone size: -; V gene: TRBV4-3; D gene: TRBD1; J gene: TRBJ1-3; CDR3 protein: CASSQGQGLGNTIYF; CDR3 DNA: TGCGCCAGCAGCCAAGGACAGGGTCTCGGAAACACCATATATTTT
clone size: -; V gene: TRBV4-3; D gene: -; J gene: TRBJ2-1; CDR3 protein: CASSQVARLNNEQFF; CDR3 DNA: TGCGCCAGCAGCCAAGTAGCTCGCCTGAACAATGAGCAGTTCTTC
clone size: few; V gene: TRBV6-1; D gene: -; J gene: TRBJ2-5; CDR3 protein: CASSFEAGNQETQYF; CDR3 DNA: TGTGCCAGCAGTTTTGAGGCGGGCAACCAAGAGACCCAGTACTTC
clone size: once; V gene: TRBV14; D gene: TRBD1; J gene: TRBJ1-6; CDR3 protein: CASSPQQGLASPLHF; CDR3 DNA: TGTGCCAGCAGCCCCCAACAGGGGTTGGCTTCACCCCTCCACTTT
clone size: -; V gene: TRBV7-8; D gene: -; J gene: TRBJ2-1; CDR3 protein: CASSLAHAGSSYNEQFF; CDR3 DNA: TGTGCCAGCAGCTTAGCGCACGCGGGAAGCTCCTACAATGAGCAGTTCTTC
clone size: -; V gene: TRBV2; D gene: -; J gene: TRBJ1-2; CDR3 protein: CASMRAAYGYTF; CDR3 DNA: TGTGCCAGTATGCGGGCAGCTTATGGCTACACCTTC
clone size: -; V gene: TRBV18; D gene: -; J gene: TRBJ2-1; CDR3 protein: CASSPTLGGTLGNEQFF; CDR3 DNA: TGTGCCAGCTCACCCACCTTGGGGGGAACCTTGGGCAATGAGCAGTTCTTC
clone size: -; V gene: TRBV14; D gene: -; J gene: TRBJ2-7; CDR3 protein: CASSQDRLDYEQYF; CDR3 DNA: TGTGCCAGCAGCCAAGATAGACTCGACTACGAGCAGTACTTC
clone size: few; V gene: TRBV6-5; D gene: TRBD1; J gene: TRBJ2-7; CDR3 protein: CASSKGDSRYEQYF; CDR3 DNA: TGTGCCAGCAGTAAGGGGGACAGCCGCTACGAGCAGTACTTC
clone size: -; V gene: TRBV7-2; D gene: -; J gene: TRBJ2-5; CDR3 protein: CASSSRDLKETQYF; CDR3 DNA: TGTGCCAGCAGCTCCCGGGACTTGAAAGAGACCCAGTACTTC
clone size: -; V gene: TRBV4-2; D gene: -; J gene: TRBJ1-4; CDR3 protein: CASSQAASEKLFF; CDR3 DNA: TGTGCCAGCAGCCAAGCCGCGAGCGAAAAACTGTTTTTT
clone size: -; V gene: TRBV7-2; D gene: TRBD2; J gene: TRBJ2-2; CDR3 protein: CASSLELARELFF; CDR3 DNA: TGTGCCAGCAGCTTAGAACTAGCGCGGGAGCTGTTTTTT
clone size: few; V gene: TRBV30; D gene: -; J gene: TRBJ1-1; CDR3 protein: CAWQANTEAFF; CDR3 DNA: TGTGCCTGGCAAGCGAACACTGAAGCTTTCTTT
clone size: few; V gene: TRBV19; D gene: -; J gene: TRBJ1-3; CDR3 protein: CASSTIRSSGNTIYF; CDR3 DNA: TGTGCCAGTAGTACCATTAGAAGCTCTGGAAACACCATATATTTT
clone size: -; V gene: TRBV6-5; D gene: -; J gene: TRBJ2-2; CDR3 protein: CASSYESTRELFF; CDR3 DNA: TGTGCCAGCAGTTACGAGAGCACCAGGGAGCTGTTTTTT
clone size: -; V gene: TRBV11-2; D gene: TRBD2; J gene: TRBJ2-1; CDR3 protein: CASSPHGGLAGAGEQFF; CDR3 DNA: TGTGCCAGCAGCCCGCATGGGGGACTAGCGGGAGCGGGAGAGCAGTTCTTC
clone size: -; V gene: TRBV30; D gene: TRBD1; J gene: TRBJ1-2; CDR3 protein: CAWRQDRGRDGYTF; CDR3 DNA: TGTGCCTGGAGACAGGACAGGGGGAGGGATGGCTACACCTTC
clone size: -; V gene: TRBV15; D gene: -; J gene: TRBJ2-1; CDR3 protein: CATSTRPGPSEQFF; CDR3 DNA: TGTGCCACCAGCACCCGACCAGGGCCCAGTGAGCAGTTCTTC
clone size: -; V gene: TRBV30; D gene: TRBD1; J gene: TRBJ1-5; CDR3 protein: CAWSTGGINQPQHF; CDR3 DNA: TGTGCCTGGAGCACAGGGGGCATCAATCAGCCCCAGCATTTT
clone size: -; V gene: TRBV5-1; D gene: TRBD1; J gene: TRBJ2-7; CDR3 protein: CASSLEGASSYEQYF; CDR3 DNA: TGCGCCAGCAGCTTGGAGGGGGCGAGCTCCTACGAGCAGTACTTC
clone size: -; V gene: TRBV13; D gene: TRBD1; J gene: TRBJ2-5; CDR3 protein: CASSPDRARETQYF; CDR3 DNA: TGTGCCAGCAGCCCCGACAGGGCGAGGGAGACCCAGTACTTC
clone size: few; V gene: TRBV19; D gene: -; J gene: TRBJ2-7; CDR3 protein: CASSPSGGGYGQYF; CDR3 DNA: TGTGCCAGTAGTCCGTCGGGAGGGGGCTACGGGCAGTACTTC
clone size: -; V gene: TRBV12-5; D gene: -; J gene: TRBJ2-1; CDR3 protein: CASGPGGGGPYNEQFF; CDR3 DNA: TGTGCTAGTGGCCCTGGGGGCGGGGGCCCCTACAATGAGCAGTTCTTC
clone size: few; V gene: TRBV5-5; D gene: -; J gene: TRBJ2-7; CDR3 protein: CASSRGVYEQYF; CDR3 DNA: TGTGCCAGCAGCAGAGGAGTGTACGAGCAGTACTTC
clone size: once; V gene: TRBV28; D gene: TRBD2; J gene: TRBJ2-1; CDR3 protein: CASSFRGGLALNNEQFF; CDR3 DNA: TGTGCCAGCAGTTTCCGAGGGGGACTAGCGTTAAACAATGAGCAGTTCTTC
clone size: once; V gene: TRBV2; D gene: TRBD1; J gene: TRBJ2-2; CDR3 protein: CASLRETYPVWTGWNTGELFF; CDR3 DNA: TGTGCCAGCCTTCGGGAGACCTATCCAGTTTGGACAGGGTGGAACACCGGGGAGCTGTTTTTT
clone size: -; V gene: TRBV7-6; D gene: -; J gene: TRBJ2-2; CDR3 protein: CASGTGTGELFF; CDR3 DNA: TGTGCCAGCGGCACAGGTACCGGGGAGCTGTTTTTT
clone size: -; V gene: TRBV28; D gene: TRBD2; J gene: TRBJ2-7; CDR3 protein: CASRSWTSGSSYEQYF; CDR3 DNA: TGTGCCAGCAGATCCTGGACTAGCGGGAGTTCCTACGAGCAGTACTTC
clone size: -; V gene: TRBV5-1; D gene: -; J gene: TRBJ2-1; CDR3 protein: CASSFSPSPYNEQFF; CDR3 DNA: TGCGCCAGCAGCTTCTCCCCAAGCCCCTACAATGAGCAGTTCTTC